Below, 13 T cell receptor beta chains from the same sample are listed, as sequenced in a study of T cell responses to AZD1222 COVID-19 vaccine. Sequenced by immunoSEQ multiplex PCR; TCRdb stores in-frame clones only, minus some. The sample consists of about 130,000 clones, about 82% of them appearing once. The sequenced sample was peripheral blood, obtained 28 days after the second dose of the MenACWY control vaccine. All receptors come from an adult who received the MenACWY meningococcal vaccine as a control.

The chain is built from TRBV27 and TRBJ1-2; D is unresolved. Germline CDR1 reads MNHEY; CDR2 reads SMNVEV (reference sequence). The CDR3 length is 13 residues. V was clipped by 3 bases and J by 5 bases, with 10 bases between them. The CDR3 protein is CASSLERAYGYTF. DNA of the CDR3: TGTGCCAGCAGTTTGGAGAGAGCTTATGGCTACACCTTC.

The J gene is TRBJ2-3, the V gene TRBV6-5, with a weak D call TRBD2 (6 bases). The V and J ends lost 5 bases and 6 bases respectively, with 12 bases between them. In germline, CDR1 is MNHEY, CDR2 SVGAGI. The CDR3 has 13 residues. CDR3 nucleotides: TGTGCCAGCAGTCCCCCGGGGGAGGATACGCAGTATTTT. Translated, it gives CASSPPGEDTQYF.

V and J are TRBV18 and TRBJ2-3, with 7 positions matching TRBD1. This CDR3 has 15 residues. Losses at the gene ends were 2 bases for V and 1 base for J; bases not matched to a gene: 3. Germline CDR1 KGHSH, CDR2 LQKENI. CDR3 amino acids: CASSPVGQGTDTQYF. Here the CDR3 DNA reads TGTGCCAGCTCACCAGTTGGACAGGGCACAGATACGCAGTATTTT. Full variable domain (outside the CDR3, taken from reference TRBV18 and TRBJ2-3): NAGVMQNPRHLVRRRGQEARLRCSPMKGHSHVYWYRQLPEEGLKFMVYLQKENIIDESGMPKERFSAEFPKEGPSILRIQQVVRGDSAAYFCASSPVGQGTDTQYFGPGTRLTVL.

The V and J genes are TRBV4-3 and TRBJ2-2; TRBD2 aligns across 7 bases. V dropped 0 bases and J dropped 7; count of bases not matched to a gene: 8. Germline V gene lookup returns CDR1 LGHNA and CDR2 YSLEER. CDR3 length: 16 amino acids. The DNA for the CDR3 is TGCGCCAGCAGCCAAGAAGCCGGGGGGAGAGGCGGGGAGCTGTTTTTT. This codes for CASSQEAGGRGGELFF.

The chain links TRBV2 to TRBJ1-1; D call uncertain. V was cut by 4 bases and J by 1 base, with 10 bases left in between. This CDR3 is built from 14 residues. The germline gives CDR1 SNHLY, CDR2 FYNNEI. Written as DNA, the CDR3 is TGTGCCAGCAGTGGGCCTTCGAGGAACACTGAAGCTTTCTTT. This encodes CASSGPSRNTEAFF.

V gene TRBV5-1 combines with J gene TRBJ1-3; D is unclear. The CDR3 spans 14 residues. Trimming cost V 3 bases and J 0 bases, with 7 bases left between them. Germline V lookup: CDR1 SGHRS, CDR2 YFSETQ. CDR3: CASSSTVSGNTIYF. In nucleotides, the CDR3 is TGCGCCAGCAGCTCCACAGTCTCTGGAAACACCATATATTTT.

This rearrangement joins TRBV5-1 to TRBJ1-6; 12 bases agree with TRBD1. Trimming at V came to 0 bases and at J to 6 bases, leaving 10 bases not matched to a gene. Germline loops: CDR1 SGHRS, CDR2 YFSETQ. The CDR3 runs to 19 residues. The CDR3 DNA reads as TGCGCCAGCAGCTTGGGTCCCCCGGGACAGGGGGCGGGTAATTCACCCCTCCACTTT. Its translation is CASSLGPPGQGAGNSPLHF.

The chain uses TRBV19 and TRBJ2-7, with TRBD2 matching over 7 bases. CDR3 length: 16 residues. Germline CDR1 LNHDA, CDR2 SQIVND (reference sequence). The V segment lost 5 bases and the J segment 0 bases; nucleotides outside the gene matches: 10. The CDR3 is CASSPASGNPSYEQYF. DNA for the CDR3: TGTGCCAGTAGTCCCGCTAGCGGAAACCCCTCCTACGAGCAGTACTTC.

This clone was seen once. This chain joins TRBV9 and TRBJ2-7; D may be TRBD2 (6 bases). Trimming took 4 bases from V and 7 from J, leaving 21 bases between them. The CDR3 runs to 15 residues. Looked up from germline, CDR1 is SGDLS and CDR2 is YYNGEE. The CDR3 DNA follows: TGTGCCAGCAGCTCCCTTGGGGGGAGCCCGGCAGAGCAGTACTTC. It encodes CASSSLGGSPAEQYF.

This clone has a single count. The chain recombines TRBV4-1 with TRBJ1-4; TRBD1 aligns across 9 bases. This CDR3 has 17 residues. Germline-derived CDR1 and CDR2 are MGHRA and YSYEKL. The trim removed 4 bases at V and 0 bases at J, leaving 6 bases unmatched. CDR3 loop: CASSPVTGGATNEKLFF. CDR3 DNA sequence: TGCGCCAGCAGCCCGGTCACAGGGGGCGCAACTAATGAAAAACTGTTTTTT.

A few counts support this clone. The chain combines TRBV3-1 (or the pseudogene TRBV3-2) with TRBJ2-2, with D perhaps TRBD2 (5 bases). From germline, CDR1 is LGHDT and CDR2 YNNKEL (reference sequence). The CDR3 spans 17 residues. V was pared by 0 bases and J by 4 bases, with 15 bases between. The CDR3 bases are TGTGCCAGCAGCCAAGATCGACTCCGGGGTCTCACCGGGGAGCTGTTTTTT. Residues: CASSQDRLRGLTGELFF.

V is TRBV24-1 and J is TRBJ2-3, with D perhaps TRBD1 (5 bases). Between the trimmed V and J ends, which lost 9 bases and 7 bases, there was a span of 22 bases. This CDR3 has 15 residues. CDR1 and CDR2 (germline): KGHDR, SFDVKD. CDR3 in amino acids: CATLPRVPPAHTQYF. In nucleotides, the CDR3 is TGTGCCACCCTCCCCAGGGTCCCGCCCGCACATACGCAGTATTTT.

The rearrangement links TRBV4-2 to TRBJ2-7; 9 bases align to TRBD2. There are 15 residues in the CDR3. J was trimmed by 5 bases and V by 1 base; bases with no gene match: 6. CDR1 and CDR2 from the germline V gene are LGHNA and YNFKEQ. CDR3 nucleotide sequence: TGTGCCAGCAGCCAAGCTGATAGCGGGAGTAACGAGCAGTACTTC. It is translated as CASSQADSGSNEQYF.